Listed here is a single T cell receptor beta chain. The antigen remains unidentified. The method was immunoSEQ multiplex PCR; TCRdb's version includes in-frame clones alone and lacks a portion of them. The sample consists of tens of thousands of clones, about 93% of them appearing once. Germline lookup yields CDR1 WSHSY and CDR2 SAAADI. The V end was cut by 6 bases, the J end by 5 bases, with 7 bases between. The CDR3 covers 11 residues. The sample originates from a study of T cell clonotyping in hematopoietic cell transplantation. Study-wide results and caveats: Recipient TCR diversity dropped after transplant; expanded clonotypes rose from day 30 to 180. At the given depth, recipient repertoires were over 97% de novo clonotypes. Broader posttransplant TCR repertoire diversity was predicted by graft donor and pretransplant recipient Inverse Simpson Index values.

Sequencing was done on a sample of peripheral blood mononuclear cells. The clonotype originates from a woman in her fifties or sixties in good health. Some clones in this sample may be carry-over from other donors' samples. This chain links TRBV10-2 with TRBJ1-1, with D maybe TRBD1 (5 bases). CDR3 sequence reads: CASRGVTEAFF. The CDR3 DNA follows: TGCGCCAGCAGAGGGGTGACTGAAGCTTTCTTT.